The present T cell receptor beta chain was sequenced within a study of T-cell reconstitution after alpha-beta-depleted transplantation in children. This clonotype has a count of ten or more. V gave up 5 bases and J gave up 0 bases, with 11 bases separating them. CDR1 is ENHRY and CDR2 is SYGVKD in the germline V gene. This CDR3 is 14 amino acids long. For TCRbeta, the library was prepared with unique molecular identifiers. TCRdb redid the calling of the PCR reads with MiXCR, one entry per CDR3 protein. The table includes 230,000 or so distinct CDR3 sequences, around 12% detected once. The sequence was obtained from a human donor who donated a stem cell graft to a child with acute lymphoblastic leukemia. This specimen was PBMCs from the stem cell graft donor, taken from the stem cell graft. The J gene is TRBJ2-7, the V gene TRBV10-3; TRBD1 is a possible D gene (6 bases). The CDR3 region is CAISSRGTSYEQYF. In DNA form, the CDR3 reads TGTGCCATCAGTTCTAGGGGGACCTCCTACGAGCAGTACTTC.